A single sample gave rise to the 16 T cell receptor beta chains below, sequenced in a study of T cell repertoires in cytomegalovirus infection. MiXCR, run by TCRdb on the reads, gives a single entry per CDR3 protein. Among some 390,000 distinct CDR3 sequences, 15% to 20% were seen once, and the ten largest hold approximately 10%. Sequencing input: PBMCs. These receptor sequences come from a human donor in good health (CMV status not recorded). Some clones in this sample may be carry-over from other donors' samples.

V gene TRBV12-3 or TRBV12-4 combines with J gene TRBJ2-3; tentatively, D is TRBD2 (5 bases). CDR3 length equals 13 residues. Deletions cut 6 bases from V and 4 bases from J, with 11 bases between. The CDR3, as DNA: TGTGCCAGCAGGCTGGGTAGCGCAGATACGCAGTATTTT. Protein sequence: CASRLGSADTQYF.

This clonotype was detected many times. The V call is TRBV7-2, the J call TRBJ2-3; D may be TRBD2 (6 bases). The CDR3 spans 15 residues. The V end lost 8 bases, the J end lost 1 base, and 16 bases lay between the germline ends. Germline V gene lookup returns CDR1 SGHTA and CDR2 FQGNSA. This CDR3 reads CASGRTRVGTDTQYF. CDR3 bases: TGTGCCAGCGGGAGGACCCGCGTGGGCACAGATACGCAGTATTTT.

This clonotype was recorded a few times. The chain combines TRBV5-5 with TRBJ2-5, with D tentatively TRBD1 (5 bases). Germline V gene data show CDR1 as SGHKS and CDR2 as YYEKEE (reference sequence). V lost 3 bases, J lost 3 bases, and 15 bases lay in between. This CDR3 region has 15 residues. In nucleotides, the CDR3 is TGTGCCAGCAGCTCCCTTAGGGGTGACAAAGAGACCCAGTACTTC. It is translated as CASSSLRGDKETQYF. Looking up the rest from reference TRBV5-5 and TRBJ2-5 gives the full variable domain: DAGVTQSPTHLIKTRGQQVTLRCSPISGHKSVSWYQQVLGQGPQFIFQYYEKEERGRGNFPDRFSARQFPNYSSELNVNALLLGDSALYLCASSSLRGDKETQYFGPGTRLLVL.

This clonotype turned up a few times. This chain connects TRBV11-2 to TRBJ1-1; D unresolved. Trimming took 3 bases from V and 3 from J, leaving 17 bases between them. Germline V gene data show CDR1 as SGHAT and CDR2 as FQNNGV. The CDR3 covers 16 residues. The CDR3 loop reads CASSFADFRAHTEAFF. The CDR3 DNA sequence: TGTGCCAGCAGCTTCGCGGACTTCCGGGCGCACACTGAAGCTTTCTTT.

This clonotype was recorded at least ten times. The chain employs TRBV7-2 and TRBJ2-5; 11 bases fit TRBD1. Trimming cost V 3 bases and J 9 bases; bases outside gene matches: 9. CDR1 is SGHTA, CDR2 FQGNSA, per germline. The CDR3 runs to 15 residues. CDR3 protein: CASSFWTGGEMAQYF. The CDR3 nucleotides read TGTGCCAGCAGCTTTTGGACAGGGGGCGAGATGGCCCAGTACTTC.

This clonotype was detected only a few times. V gene TRBV7-9 combines with J gene TRBJ2-7, with D perhaps given as TRBD1 or TRBD2 (6 bases each). V dropped 1 base and J dropped 0 bases, with 13 bases sitting between them. The CDR3 is 16 amino acids. Germline V gene lookup returns CDR1 SEHNR and CDR2 FQNEAQ (reference sequence). The CDR3 bases are TGTGCCAGCAGCTTAGTGCGGGACACCCTCTCCTACGAGCAGTACTTC. It translates to CASSLVRDTLSYEQYF.

This clonotype was recorded many times. The chain carries TRBV7-8 and TRBJ2-2; TRBD1 agrees at 8 bases. In germline, CDR1 is SGHVS, CDR2 FQNEAQ. The J segment lost 3 bases and the V segment lost 4 bases, leaving 4 bases of the junction unmatched. The CDR3 length is 15 residues. Here the CDR3 reads CASSSGQAHTGELFF. CDR3 bases: TGTGCCAGCAGCTCGGGACAGGCCCACACCGGGGAGCTGTTTTTT.

Only a few counts were recorded for this clonotype. The gene calls are TRBV11-2 and TRBJ2-1; D is possibly TRBD1 (6 bases). The CDR3 is 14 amino acids. The V end was cut by 8 bases, the J end by 0 bases, with 11 bases between. CDR1 SGHAT and CDR2 FQNNGV come from the germline V gene. CDR3 DNA sequence: TGTGCCAGCGGCCAGGGGCGCTCCTACAATGAGCAGTTCTTC. Amino acids: CASGQGRSYNEQFF.

This clonotype was recorded a few times. This chain connects TRBV20-1 to TRBJ2-3, with unresolved D. The length of the CDR3 is 13 residues. Looked up from germline, CDR1 is DFQATT and CDR2 is SNEGSKA (reference sequence). Trimming took 3 bases from V and 0 from J, leaving 7 bases between them. The chain's CDR3 is CSASLLSTDTQYF. The CDR3 DNA sequence: TGCAGTGCTAGTCTACTTAGCACAGATACGCAGTATTTT.

The V and J genes are TRBV7-8 and TRBJ1-2; TRBD1 aligns across 10 bases. Germline V lookup: CDR1 SGHVS, CDR2 FQNEAQ. Germline trimming cut 5 bases from V and 0 bases from J; bases unmatched to any gene: 3. This CDR3 has 15 amino acids. CDR3 in amino acids: CASSTGQGANYGYTF. The CDR3 DNA reads TGTGCCAGCAGCACTGGACAGGGGGCTAACTATGGCTACACCTTC.

The chain has TRBV20-1 and TRBJ1-2; 7 positions agree with TRBD1. The ends lost 6 bases at V and 4 bases at J; junction bases unmatched: 11. Germline V CDR1 and CDR2: DFQATT, SNEGSKA (reference sequence). The CDR3 totals 14 residues. CDR3 amino acids: CSALRDSSIYGYTF. The CDR3 region has the DNA TGCAGTGCCCTGAGGGACAGCTCCATCTATGGCTACACCTTC.

CDR3 amino acids: CASSRLAGGPPRPGELFF. The CDR3 DNA reads as TGTGCCAGCAGCCGACTAGCGGGGGGGCCCCCGCGACCCGGGGAGCTGTTTTTT. V and J are TRBV4-2 and TRBJ2-2; TRBD2 agrees at 14 bases. J lost 6 bases, V lost 4 bases, and 10 bases had no gene match. The length of the CDR3 is 18 residues. The V gene's germline CDR1 is LGHNA and CDR2 YNFKEQ.

This clonotype was counted only a few times. The gene calls are TRBV5-6 and TRBJ2-5; maybe TRBD2 (6 bases). V was shortened by 2 bases and J by 6 bases, with 14 bases between the two germline ends. The CDR3 is 14 amino acids. Germline CDR1 is SGHDT and CDR2 is YYEEEE. The CDR3 DNA reads TGTGCCAGCAGCTTTTGGGACTCCCGTAAGACCCAGTACTTC. Its protein is CASSFWDSRKTQYF.

This clonotype was seen a few times. The chain carries TRBV10-2 and TRBJ1-4; 9 bases agree with TRBD1. The CDR3 runs 17 residues. Germline trimming cut 5 bases from V and 7 bases from J; bases unmatched to any gene: 14. Germline lookup yields CDR1 WSHSY and CDR2 SAAADI. The CDR3 sequence is CASSPIAGQGRSEKLFF. The DNA of the CDR3 is TGCGCCAGCAGTCCAATCGCTGGACAGGGGAGAAGTGAAAAACTGTTTTTT.

This clonotype showed up many times. This rearrangement joins TRBV10-3 to TRBJ2-3, with 7 bases identical to TRBD1. The CDR3 length is 16 residues. The V segment lost 2 bases and the J segment 0 bases; nucleotides outside the gene matches: 5. Germline-derived CDR1 and CDR2 are ENHRY and SYGVKD. The DNA for the CDR3 is TGTGCCATCAGTGAGCGGGACAGTATTAGCACAGATACGCAGTATTTT. This gives the protein CAISERDSISTDTQYF.

The CDR3: CASSIVPGANNEQFF. The CDR3 DNA follows: TGTGCCAGTAGTATAGTACCGGGAGCGAACAATGAGCAGTTCTTC. The V and J genes are TRBV19 and TRBJ2-1, with D tentatively TRBD2 (6 bases). V was cut by 1 base and J by 5 bases, with 12 bases left in between. CDR1 LNHDA and CDR2 SQIVND come from the germline V gene (reference sequence). This CDR3 spans 15 amino acids.